This T cell receptor beta chain emerged from a study of shared clonotypes between healthy human individuals. At the level of the study: Plates per donor: three CD4 naive, three CD4 memory, two CD8 naive, one CD8 memory.

CD8 cells classed as naive were CD45RO-negative and positively selected for CCR7, excluding terminally differentiated effector memory CD45RA+ cells. Donors had no recently reported acute infections or vaccinations and were HIV-negative. Trimming took off 4 bases at V and 2 bases at J, with 8 bases between the two ends. The germline gives CDR1 SQVTM, CDR2 ANQGSEA. The CDR3 totals 12 residues. Assay execution took place at the deep level. The input for sorted-subset replicate PCRs was around 0.2 ug DNA, some 28,000 T cell genomes. Sequencing used immunoSEQ multiplex PCR; TCRdb keeps in-frame clones, though not all of them. In the table there are some 800,000 clones, more than 85% of which are singletons.

The chain uses TRBV29-1 and TRBJ1-1; D unclear. The specimen was naive CD8+ T cells sorted from blood. The receptor comes from a man aged 25 to 40 in good health. CDR3 in DNA: TGCAGCGTTGTTACCAGCAACACTGAAGCTTTCTTT. This encodes CSVVTSNTEAFF.